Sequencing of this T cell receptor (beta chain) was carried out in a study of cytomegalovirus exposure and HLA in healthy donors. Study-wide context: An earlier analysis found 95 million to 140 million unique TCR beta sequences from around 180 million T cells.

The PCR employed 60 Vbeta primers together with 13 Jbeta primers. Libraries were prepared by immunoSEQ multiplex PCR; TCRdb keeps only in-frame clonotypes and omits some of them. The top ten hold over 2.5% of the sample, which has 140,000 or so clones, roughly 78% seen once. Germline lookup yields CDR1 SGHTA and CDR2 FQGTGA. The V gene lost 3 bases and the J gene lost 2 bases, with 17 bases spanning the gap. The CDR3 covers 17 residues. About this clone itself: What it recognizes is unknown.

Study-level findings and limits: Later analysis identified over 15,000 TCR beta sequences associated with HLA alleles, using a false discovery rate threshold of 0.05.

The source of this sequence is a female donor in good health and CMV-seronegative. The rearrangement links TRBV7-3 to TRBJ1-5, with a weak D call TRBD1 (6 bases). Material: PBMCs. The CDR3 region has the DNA TGTGCCAGCAGCTTTGGGACAAAAGTTGGGGGCAATCAGCCCCAGCATTTT. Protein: CASSFGTKVGGNQPQHF.